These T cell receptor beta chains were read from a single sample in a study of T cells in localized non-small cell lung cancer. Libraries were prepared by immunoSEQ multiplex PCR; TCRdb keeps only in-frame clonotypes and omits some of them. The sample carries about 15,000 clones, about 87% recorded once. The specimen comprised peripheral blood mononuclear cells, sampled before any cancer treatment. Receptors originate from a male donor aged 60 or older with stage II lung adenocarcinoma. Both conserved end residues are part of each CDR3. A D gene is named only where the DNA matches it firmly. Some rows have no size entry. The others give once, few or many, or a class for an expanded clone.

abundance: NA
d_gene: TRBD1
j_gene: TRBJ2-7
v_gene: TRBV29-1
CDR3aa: CSVFRQGGGEQYF
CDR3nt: TGCAGCGTCTTTAGACAGGGGGGAGGCGAGCAGTACTTC

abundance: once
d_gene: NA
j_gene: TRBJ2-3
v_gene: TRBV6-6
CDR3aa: CASSSPAIGGDTQYF
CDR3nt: TGTGCCAGCAGTTCTCCCGCCATTGGGGGAGATACGCAGTATTTT

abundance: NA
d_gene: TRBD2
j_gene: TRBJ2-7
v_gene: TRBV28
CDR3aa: CASSLGGRATYEQYF
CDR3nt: TGTGCCAGCAGTTTAGGCGGGAGGGCCACCTACGAGCAGTACTTC

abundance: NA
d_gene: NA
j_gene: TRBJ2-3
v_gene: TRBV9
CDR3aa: CASSVDRSPQDTQYF
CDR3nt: TGTGCCAGCAGCGTAGACCGGAGTCCACAAGATACGCAGTATTTT

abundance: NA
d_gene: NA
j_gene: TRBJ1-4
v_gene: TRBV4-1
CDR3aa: CASSQGYYPGRATNEKLFF
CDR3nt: TGCGCCAGCAGCCAAGGGTACTATCCGGGACGTGCAACTAATGAAAAACTGTTTTTT

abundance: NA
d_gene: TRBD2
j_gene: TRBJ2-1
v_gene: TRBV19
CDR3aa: CASSPGGAGDGEQFF
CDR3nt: TGTGCCAGTAGTCCGGGGGGAGCGGGAGATGGCGAGCAGTTCTTC

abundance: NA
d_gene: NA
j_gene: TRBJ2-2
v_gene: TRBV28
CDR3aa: CASSFANTGELFF
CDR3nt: TGTGCCAGCAGTTTTGCCAACACCGGGGAGCTGTTTTTT

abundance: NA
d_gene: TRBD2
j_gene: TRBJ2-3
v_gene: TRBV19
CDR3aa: CASSIAGLAGVGSSTDTQYF
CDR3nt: TGTGCCAGTAGTATAGCGGGACTAGCGGGAGTGGGGTCTAGCACAGATACGCAGTATTTT

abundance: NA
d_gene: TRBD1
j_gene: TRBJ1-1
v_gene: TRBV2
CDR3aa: CASSESGPGGQFFEAFF
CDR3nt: TGTGCCAGCAGTGAAAGCGGACCAGGGGGACAGTTCTTTGAAGCTTTCTTT

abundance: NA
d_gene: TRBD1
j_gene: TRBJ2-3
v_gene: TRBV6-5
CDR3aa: CASSRQGIDTDTQYF
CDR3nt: TGTGCCAGCAGCCGACAGGGGATAGACACAGATACGCAGTATTTT

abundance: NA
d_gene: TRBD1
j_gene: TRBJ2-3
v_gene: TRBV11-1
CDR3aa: CASSQEQGNTQYF
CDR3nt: TGTGCCAGCAGCCAGGAACAGGGGAATACGCAGTATTTT

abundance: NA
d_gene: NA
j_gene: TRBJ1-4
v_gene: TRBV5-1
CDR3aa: CASSPNPMRGEKLFF
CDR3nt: TGCGCCAGCAGCCCGAATCCCATGAGGGGTGAAAAACTGTTTTTT

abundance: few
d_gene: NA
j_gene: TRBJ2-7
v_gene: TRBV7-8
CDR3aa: CASSLGVGLVSYEQYF
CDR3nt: TGTGCCAGCAGCTTAGGGGTGGGGCTAGTGTCCTACGAGCAGTACTTC

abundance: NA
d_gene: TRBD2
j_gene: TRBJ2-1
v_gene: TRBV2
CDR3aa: CASSETSGNDEQFF
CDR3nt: TGTGCCAGCAGTGAAACTAGCGGGAACGATGAGCAGTTCTTC

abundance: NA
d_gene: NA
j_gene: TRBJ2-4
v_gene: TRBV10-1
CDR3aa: CASSESPGPKNIQYF
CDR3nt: TGCGCCAGCAGTGAGTCTCCTGGTCCCAAAAACATTCAGTACTTC

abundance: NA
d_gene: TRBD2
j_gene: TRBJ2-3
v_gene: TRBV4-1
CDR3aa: CASSQALPGATSGFFGDTQYF
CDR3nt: TGCGCCAGCAGCCAAGCTCTCCCCGGGGCTACTAGCGGGTTCTTCGGCGATACGCAGTATTTT

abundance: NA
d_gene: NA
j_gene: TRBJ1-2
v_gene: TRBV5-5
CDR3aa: CASSTNTANYGYTF
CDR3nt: TGTGCCAGCAGCACCAATACAGCTAACTATGGCTACACCTTC

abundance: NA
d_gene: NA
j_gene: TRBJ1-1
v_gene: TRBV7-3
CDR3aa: CASSLRGDTEAFF
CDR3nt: TGTGCCAGCAGCTTACGAGGAGACACTGAAGCTTTCTTT

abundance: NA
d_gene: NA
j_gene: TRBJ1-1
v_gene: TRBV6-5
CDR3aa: CASSYWQANTEAFF
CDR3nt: TGTGCCAGCAGTTACTGGCAGGCGAACACTGAAGCTTTCTTT

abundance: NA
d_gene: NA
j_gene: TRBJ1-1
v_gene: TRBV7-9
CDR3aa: CASSLPKGEAFF
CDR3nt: TGTGCCAGCAGCCTCCCAAAGGGTGAAGCTTTCTTT

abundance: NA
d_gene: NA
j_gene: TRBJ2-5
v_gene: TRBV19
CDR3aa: CASSIGPGLNQETQYF
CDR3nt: TGTGCCAGTAGTATCGGTCCGGGACTTAATCAAGAGACCCAGTACTTC

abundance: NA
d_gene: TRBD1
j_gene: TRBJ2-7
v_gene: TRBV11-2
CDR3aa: CASSKYRGSITYEQYF
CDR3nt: TGTGCCAGCAGCAAATACAGGGGGTCGATTACCTACGAGCAGTACTTC

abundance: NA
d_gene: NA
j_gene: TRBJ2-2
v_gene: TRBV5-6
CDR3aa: CASSSGTAKNTGELFF
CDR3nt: TGTGCCAGCAGCTCCGGGACGGCCAAGAACACCGGGGAGCTGTTTTTT

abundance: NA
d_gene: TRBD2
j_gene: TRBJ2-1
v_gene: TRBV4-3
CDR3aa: CASSTRLAGVYYNEQFF
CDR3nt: TGCGCCAGCAGCACCCGACTAGCGGGAGTTTACTACAATGAGCAGTTCTTC

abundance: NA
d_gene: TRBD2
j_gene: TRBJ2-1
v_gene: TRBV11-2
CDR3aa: CASSLLTGGPFEQFF
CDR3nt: TGTGCCAGCAGCCTTCTAACGGGAGGGCCTTTTGAGCAGTTCTTC

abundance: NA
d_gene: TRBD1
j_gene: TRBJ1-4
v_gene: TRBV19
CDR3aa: CASSSPGDRALWTLFF
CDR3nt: TGTGCCAGTAGTTCCCCTGGGGACAGGGCCCTTTGGACGCTGTTTTTT

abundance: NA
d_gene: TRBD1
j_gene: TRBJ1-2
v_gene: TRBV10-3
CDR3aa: CAISDAGTGSYGYTF
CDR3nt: TGTGCCATCAGTGACGCCGGGACAGGCTCCTATGGCTACACCTTC

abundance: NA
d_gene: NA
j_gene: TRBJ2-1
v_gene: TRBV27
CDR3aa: CASSAQRNEQFF
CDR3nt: TGTGCCAGCAGTGCCCAAAGGAATGAGCAGTTCTTC

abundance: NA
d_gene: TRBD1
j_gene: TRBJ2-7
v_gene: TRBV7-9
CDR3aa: CASSYRDRLYEQYF
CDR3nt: TGTGCCAGCAGTTACCGGGACAGACTTTACGAGCAGTACTTC

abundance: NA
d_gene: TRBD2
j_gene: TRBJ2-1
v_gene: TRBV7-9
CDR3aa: CASSGLAGESYNEQFF
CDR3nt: TGTGCCAGCAGTGGACTAGCGGGAGAATCCTACAATGAGCAGTTCTTC

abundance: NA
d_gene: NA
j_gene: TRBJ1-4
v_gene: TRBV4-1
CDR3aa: CASSMPSPEGEKLFF
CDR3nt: TGCGCCAGCAGTATGCCCTCCCCGGAAGGTGAAAAACTGTTTTTT

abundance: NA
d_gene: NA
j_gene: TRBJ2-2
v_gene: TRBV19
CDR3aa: CASSFRQASTGELFF
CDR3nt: TGTGCCAGTAGCTTCCGCCAGGCTAGCACCGGGGAGCTGTTTTTT

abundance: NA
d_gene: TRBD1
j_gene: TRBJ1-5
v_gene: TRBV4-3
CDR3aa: CASSQEAQGSQPQHF
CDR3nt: TGCGCCAGCAGCCAAGAGGCACAGGGGAGTCAGCCCCAGCATTTT

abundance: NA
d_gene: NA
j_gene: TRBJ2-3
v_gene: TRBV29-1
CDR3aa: CSVDGGFRDTQYF
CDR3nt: TGCAGCGTTGATGGGGGATTTCGAGATACGCAGTATTTT

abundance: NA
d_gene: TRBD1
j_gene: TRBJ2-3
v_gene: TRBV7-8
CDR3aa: CASSLQGDTDTQYF
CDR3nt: TGTGCCAGCAGCTTACAGGGGGACACAGATACGCAGTATTTT

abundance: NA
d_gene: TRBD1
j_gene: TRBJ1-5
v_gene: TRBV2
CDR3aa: CASSPTGGDQPQHF
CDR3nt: TGTGCCAGCAGTCCTACAGGGGGAGATCAGCCCCAGCATTTT

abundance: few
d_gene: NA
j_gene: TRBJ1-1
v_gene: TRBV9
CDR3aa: CASSVGAGRNTEAFF
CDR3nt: TGTGCCAGCAGCGTAGGCGCAGGCAGAAACACTGAAGCTTTCTTT

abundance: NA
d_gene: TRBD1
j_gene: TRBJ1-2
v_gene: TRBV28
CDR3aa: CASLPPQGIHGYTF
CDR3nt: TGTGCCAGCCTCCCTCCACAGGGGATCCATGGCTACACCTTC

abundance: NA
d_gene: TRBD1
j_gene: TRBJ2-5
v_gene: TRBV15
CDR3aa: CATSRSTGTGEETQYF
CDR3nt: TGTGCCACCAGCAGGTCCACCGGGACAGGGGAAGAGACCCAGTACTTC

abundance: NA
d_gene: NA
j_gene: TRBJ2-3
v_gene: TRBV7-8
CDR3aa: CASTRGADTGTDTQYF
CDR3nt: TGTGCCAGCACCCGAGGGGCGGATACCGGCACAGATACGCAGTATTTT

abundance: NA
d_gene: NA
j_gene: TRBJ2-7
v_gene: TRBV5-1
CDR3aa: CASSLAPSLSEQYF
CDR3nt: TGCGCCAGCAGCTTGGCCCCCTCCTTATCCGAGCAGTACTTC

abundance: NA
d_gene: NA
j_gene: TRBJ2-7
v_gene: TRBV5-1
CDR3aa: CASSSVGGSNEQYF
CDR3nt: TGCGCCAGCAGCTCGGTGGGTGGATCCAACGAGCAGTACTTC

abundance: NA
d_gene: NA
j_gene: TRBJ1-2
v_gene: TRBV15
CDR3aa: CATSSAQGRNYGYTF
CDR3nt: TGTGCCACCAGCAGCGCCCAGGGCAGAAACTATGGCTACACCTTC

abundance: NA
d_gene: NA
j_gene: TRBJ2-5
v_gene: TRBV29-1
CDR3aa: CSGNQGETQYF
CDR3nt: TGCAGCGGAAACCAGGGGGAGACCCAGTACTTC

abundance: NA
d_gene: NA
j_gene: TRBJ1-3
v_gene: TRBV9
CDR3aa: CASSVNRNRGPGNTIYF
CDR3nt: TGTGCCAGCAGCGTAAACCGCAACCGGGGACCTGGAAACACCATATATTTT

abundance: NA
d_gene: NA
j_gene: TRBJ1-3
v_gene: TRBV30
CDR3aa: CAWSVGTPGNTIYF
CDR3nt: TGTGCCTGGAGTGTCGGGACTCCGGGAAACACCATATATTTT

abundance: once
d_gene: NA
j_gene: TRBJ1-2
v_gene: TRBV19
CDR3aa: CASTRGGSYGYTF
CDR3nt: TGTGCCAGTACACGAGGGGGAAGCTATGGCTACACCTTC

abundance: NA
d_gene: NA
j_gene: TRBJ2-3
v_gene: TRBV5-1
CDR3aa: CASSSSGSVTDTQYF
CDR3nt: TGCGCCAGCAGCTCGTCAGGGTCAGTGACAGATACGCAGTATTTT

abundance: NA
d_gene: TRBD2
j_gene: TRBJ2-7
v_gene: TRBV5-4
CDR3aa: CASSAGLAAAYEQYF
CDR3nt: TGTGCCAGCAGCGCCGGACTAGCGGCTGCCTACGAGCAGTACTTC

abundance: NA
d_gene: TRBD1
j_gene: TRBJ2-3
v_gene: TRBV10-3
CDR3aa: CAISRQGSPSDTQYF
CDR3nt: TGTGCCATCAGTAGACAGGGGTCCCCTTCAGATACGCAGTATTTT